This entry lists 4 T cell receptor beta chains sequenced from one sample in a study of shared clonotypes between healthy human individuals. Sequenced by immunoSEQ multiplex PCR; TCRdb stores in-frame clones only, minus some. Among over 2,000,000 clones listed, roughly 93% were seen once. CD45RO-negative, CCR7-positively selected cells formed the naive CD8 fraction, excluding terminally differentiated effector memory CD45RA+ cells. Sequenced input: naive CD8+ T cells from PBMCs. These receptors originate from a man aged 18 to 30 in good health. Some clones in this sample may be carry-over from other donors' samples.

This clone was seen a single time. The chain couples TRBV15 to TRBJ2-7; possible D gene TRBD2, 5 bases. CDR1 and CDR2 (germline): LNHNV, YYDKDF (reference sequence). This CDR3 has 15 residues. V gave up 5 bases and J gave up 5 bases, with 19 bases separating them. The DNA for the CDR3 is TGTGCCACCAGCGGATGGATTCGGGAAAGGGACGAGCAGTACTTC. Residues: CATSGWIRERDEQYF.

This clone was observed once. V usage is TRBV5-1 and J usage is TRBJ2-3; D is possibly TRBD2 (6 bases). Germline values: CDR1 SGHRS, CDR2 YFSETQ. V lost 3 bases, J lost 2 bases, and 22 bases lay in between. The CDR3 is 18 residues long. The CDR3 nucleotides are TGCGCCAGCAGCTCACCCGGGACTCACTTTAAGGACACAGATACGCAGTATTTT. It yields the protein CASSSPGTHFKDTDTQYF.

V gene TRBV11-2 combines with J gene TRBJ2-1, with a weak D call TRBD1 (6 bases). The V gene lost 2 bases and the J gene lost 1 base, with 12 bases spanning the gap. This CDR3 is 16 amino acids long. CDR1 SGHAT and CDR2 FQNNGV come from the germline V gene. CDR3 residues: CASSLTPQGSYNEQFF. DNA for the CDR3: TGTGCCAGCAGCTTAACACCTCAGGGGTCCTACAATGAGCAGTTCTTC.

V is TRBV4-3 and J is TRBJ1-2; D unclear. CDR1 and CDR2 from the germline V gene are LGHNA and YSLEER. The CDR3 length is 13 residues. V lost 5 bases and J lost 8, with 15 bases in between. DNA of the CDR3: TGCGCCAGCAGCAAGATACCCCCCGAGGGCTACACCTTC. Its translation is CASSKIPPEGYTF.